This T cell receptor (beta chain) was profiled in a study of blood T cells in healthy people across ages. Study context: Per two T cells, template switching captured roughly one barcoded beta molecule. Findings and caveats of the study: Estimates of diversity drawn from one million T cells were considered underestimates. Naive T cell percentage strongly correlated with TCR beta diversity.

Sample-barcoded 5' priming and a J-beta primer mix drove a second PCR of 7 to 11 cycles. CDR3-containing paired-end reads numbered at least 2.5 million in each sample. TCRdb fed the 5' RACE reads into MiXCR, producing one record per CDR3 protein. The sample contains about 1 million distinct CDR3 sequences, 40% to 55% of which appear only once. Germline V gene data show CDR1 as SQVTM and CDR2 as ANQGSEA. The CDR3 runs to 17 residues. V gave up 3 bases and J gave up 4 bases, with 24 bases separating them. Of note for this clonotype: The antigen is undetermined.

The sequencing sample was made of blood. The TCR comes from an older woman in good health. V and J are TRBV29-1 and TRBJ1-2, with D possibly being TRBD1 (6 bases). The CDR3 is CSVDSGLGQPAGYGYTF. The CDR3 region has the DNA TGCAGCGTTGATTCGGGGCTAGGACAGCCGGCGGGCTATGGCTACACCTTC.